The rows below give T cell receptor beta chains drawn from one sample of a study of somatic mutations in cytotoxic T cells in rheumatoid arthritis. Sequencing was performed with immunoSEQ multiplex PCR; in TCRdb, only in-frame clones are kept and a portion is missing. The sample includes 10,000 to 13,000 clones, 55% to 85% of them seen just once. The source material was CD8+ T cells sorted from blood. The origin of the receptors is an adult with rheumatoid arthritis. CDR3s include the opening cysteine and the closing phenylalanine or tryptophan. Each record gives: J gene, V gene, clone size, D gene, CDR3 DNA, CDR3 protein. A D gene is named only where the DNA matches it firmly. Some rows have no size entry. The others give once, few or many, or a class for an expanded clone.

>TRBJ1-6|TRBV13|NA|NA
TGTGCCAGCAGGGCACAGGGTATGAATTCACCCCTCCACTTT
CASRAQGMNSPLHF
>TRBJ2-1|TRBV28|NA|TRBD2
TGTGCCAGCAGTTCGAGCGGGGCCCAGGATGAGCAGTTCTTC
CASSSSGAQDEQFF
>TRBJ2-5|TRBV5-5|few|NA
TGTGCCAGCAGCGGGGCGGGGTGGTCAGAGACCCAGTACTTC
CASSGAGWSETQYF
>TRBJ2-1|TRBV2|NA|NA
TGTGCCAGCAACGAGGGCTCCTACAATGAGCAGTTCTTC
CASNEGSYNEQFF
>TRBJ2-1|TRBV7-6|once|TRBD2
TGTGCCAGCAGCGCCTTGACTAGCGGGGGGCTAAACAATGAGCAGTTCTTC
CASSALTSGGLNNEQFF
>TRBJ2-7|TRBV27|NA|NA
TGTGCCAGCAGTTTTTCGGTCGGGCCCTGGGGTGAGCAGTACTTC
CASSFSVGPWGEQYF
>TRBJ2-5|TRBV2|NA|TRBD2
TGTGCCAGCACCACGTGGCTAGCGGTGCAAGAGACCCAGTACTTC
CASTTWLAVQETQYF
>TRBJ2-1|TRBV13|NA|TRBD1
TGTGCCAGCAGCTTAGGGGGACAGGGGTTCCCCCGGAGCTCCTACAATGAGCAGTTCTTC
CASSLGGQGFPRSSYNEQFF
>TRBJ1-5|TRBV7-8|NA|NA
TGTGCCAGCAGCTTGGACAGTTCGGCTCAGCCCCAGCATTTT
CASSLDSSAQPQHF
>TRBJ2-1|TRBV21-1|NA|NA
TGTGCCAGCAGCAAAGGCGGGCGGTTGGCCTACAATGAGCAGTTCTTC
CASSKGGRLAYNEQFF
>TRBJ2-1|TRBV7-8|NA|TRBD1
TGTGCCAGCCGCCGTCGGGACAGATCCTACAATGAGCAGTTCTTC
CASRRRDRSYNEQFF
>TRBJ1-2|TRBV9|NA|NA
TGTGCCAGCAGCATATGGGACACCCCTATCGATGGCTACACCTTC
CASSIWDTPIDGYTF
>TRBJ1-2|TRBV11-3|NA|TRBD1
TGTGCCAGCAGCTTAGACGGGACAGGGGTGTTCGGCTACACCTTC
CASSLDGTGVFGYTF
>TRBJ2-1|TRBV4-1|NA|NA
TGCGCCAGCAGCCAAGAACTCAGAGAGCAGTTCTTC
CASSQELREQFF
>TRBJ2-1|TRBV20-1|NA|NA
TGCAGTGCTAGTATCAATGAGCAGTTCTTC
CSASINEQFF
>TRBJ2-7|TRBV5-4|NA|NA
TGTGCCAGCAGCGCCTTAGAAAAAAAAGGGGAGTCCTACGAGCAGTACTTC
CASSALEKKGESYEQYF
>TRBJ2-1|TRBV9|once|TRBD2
TGTGCCAGCAGCTTCCCGGAGGGACTAGCGGGTACCAACAATGAGCAGTTCTTC
CASSFPEGLAGTNNEQFF
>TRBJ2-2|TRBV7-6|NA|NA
TGTGCCAGCAGCCCCTCCACCGGGGAGCTGTTTTTT
CASSPSTGELFF
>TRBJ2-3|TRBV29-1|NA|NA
TGCAGCGTGCGAGGGGTCTCGAGCACAGATACGCAGTATTTT
CSVRGVSSTDTQYF
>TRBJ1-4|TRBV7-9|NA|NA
TGTGCCAGCAGCGACGGGACAACTGAAAAACTGTTTTTT
CASSDGTTEKLFF
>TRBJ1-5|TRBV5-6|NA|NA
TGTGCCAGCGCTACCCGTCAGGGTCAGCCCCAGCATTTT
CASATRQGQPQHF
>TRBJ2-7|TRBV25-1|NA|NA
TGTGCCAGCAGTAACAGGGCCTACGAGCAGTACTTC
CASSNRAYEQYF
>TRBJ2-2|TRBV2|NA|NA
TGTGCGAACAGAGTGAACACCGGGGAGCTGTTTTTT
CANRVNTGELFF
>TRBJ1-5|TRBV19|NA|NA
TGTGCCAGTAGTATAGTGCGACAGTTCGATCAGCCCCAGCATTTT
CASSIVRQFDQPQHF
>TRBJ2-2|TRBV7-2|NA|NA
TGTGCCAGCAGCTTAGGTTGGGGTGCCGGGGAGCTGTTTTTT
CASSLGWGAGELFF
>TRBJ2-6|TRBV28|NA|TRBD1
TGTGCCAGCAGCCAAAACAGGGGGCCCAGCCATTCTGGGGCCAACGTCCTGACTTTC
CASSQNRGPSHSGANVLTF
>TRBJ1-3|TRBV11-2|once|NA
TGTGCCAGCAGCTTAGATCTTTGGAGGGGCACGTCTGGAAACACCATATATTTT
CASSLDLWRGTSGNTIYF
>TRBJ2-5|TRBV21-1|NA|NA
TGTGCCAGCAGCAGGTCTAGCGGGGGGTGTGAGACCCAGTACTTC
CASSRSSGGCETQYF
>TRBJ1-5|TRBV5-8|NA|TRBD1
TGTGCCAGCAGGATAGGACAGGGATTAAGCAATCAGCCCCAGCATTTT
CASRIGQGLSNQPQHF
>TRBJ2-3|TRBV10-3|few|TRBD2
TGTGCCATCAGTGGGGCGGGGGGGCCCGCAGATACGCAGTATTTT
CAISGAGGPADTQYF
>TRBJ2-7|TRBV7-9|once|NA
TGTGCCAGCAGCTCATACGGTTACGAGCAGTACTTC
CASSSYGYEQYF
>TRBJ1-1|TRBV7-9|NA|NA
TGTGCCAGCAGCCCACCCGTGAACACTGAAGCTTTCTTT
CASSPPVNTEAFF
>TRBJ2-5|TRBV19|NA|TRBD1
TGTGCCAGTAGTATAGGGACAGGGGAAGAGACCCAGTACTTC
CASSIGTGEETQYF
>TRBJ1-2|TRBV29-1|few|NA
TGCAGCGTGGGCCACAACTATGGCTACACCTTC
CSVGHNYGYTF
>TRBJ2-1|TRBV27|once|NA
TGTGCCAGCAGCCTCGACAGTTTCACCTACAATGAGCAGTTCTTC
CASSLDSFTYNEQFF
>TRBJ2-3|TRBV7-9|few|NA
TGTGCCAGCAGCTCCGACCCTACAGATACGCAGTATTTT
CASSSDPTDTQYF
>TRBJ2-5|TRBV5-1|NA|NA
TGCGCCAGCAGCTTGGCCGAAGCAGTTCAAGAGACCCAGTACTTC
CASSLAEAVQETQYF
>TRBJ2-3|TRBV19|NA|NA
TGTGCCAGTCAGTTAGGGGCCCATGATACGCAGTATTTT
CASQLGAHDTQYF
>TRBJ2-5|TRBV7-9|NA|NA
TGTGCCAGCACTCTTCTAGACCCGGGCGAGTACTTC
CASTLLDPGEYF
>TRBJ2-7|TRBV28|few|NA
TGTGCCAGCAGTTTGCTCGGGTCCTACGAGCAGTACTTC
CASSLLGSYEQYF
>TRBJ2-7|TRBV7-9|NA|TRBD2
TGTGCCAGCAGCTTGGGTGGGGGGGTTGCCTACGAGCAGTACTTC
CASSLGGGVAYEQYF
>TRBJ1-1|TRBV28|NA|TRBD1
TGTGCCAGCAGTCCAAGACAGGGATTGGCCACTGAAGCTTTCTTT
CASSPRQGLATEAFF
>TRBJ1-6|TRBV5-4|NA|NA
TGTGCCAGCCGAACATGGGGTAATTTTAATTCACCCCTCCACTTT
CASRTWGNFNSPLHF
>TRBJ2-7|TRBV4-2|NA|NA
TGTGCCAGCAGCCAAGCAGGCAGTCTGGGCGAGCAGTACTTC
CASSQAGSLGEQYF
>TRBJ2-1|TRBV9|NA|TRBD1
TGTGCCAGCAGCGGAGACAGGGGGTCCTACAATGAGCAGTTCTTC
CASSGDRGSYNEQFF
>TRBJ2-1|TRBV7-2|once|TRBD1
TGTGCCAGCAGCGCTAGCCCTTCTAAGGGGGCAACTTGGGATGAGCAGTTCTTC
CASSASPSKGATWDEQFF
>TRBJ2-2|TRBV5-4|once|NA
TGTGCCAGCAGCTCTAGCGTCCTCGGGGAGCTGTTTTTT
CASSSSVLGELFF
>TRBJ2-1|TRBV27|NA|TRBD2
TGTGCCAGCAGTTTAAGCGGGGGGGCCCGGGAGCAGTTCTTC
CASSLSGGAREQFF